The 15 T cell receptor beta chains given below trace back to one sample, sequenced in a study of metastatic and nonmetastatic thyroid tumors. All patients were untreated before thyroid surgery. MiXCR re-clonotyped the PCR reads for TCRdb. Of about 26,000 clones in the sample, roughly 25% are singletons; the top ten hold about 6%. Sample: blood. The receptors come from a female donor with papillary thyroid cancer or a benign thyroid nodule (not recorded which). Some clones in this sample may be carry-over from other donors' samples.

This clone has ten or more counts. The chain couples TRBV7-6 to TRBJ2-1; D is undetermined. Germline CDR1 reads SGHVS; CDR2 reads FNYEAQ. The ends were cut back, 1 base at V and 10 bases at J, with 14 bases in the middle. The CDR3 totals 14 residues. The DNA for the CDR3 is TGTGCCAGCAGCTTAGGGCCGACGTTTAGGGAGCAGTTCTTC. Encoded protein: CASSLGPTFREQFF.

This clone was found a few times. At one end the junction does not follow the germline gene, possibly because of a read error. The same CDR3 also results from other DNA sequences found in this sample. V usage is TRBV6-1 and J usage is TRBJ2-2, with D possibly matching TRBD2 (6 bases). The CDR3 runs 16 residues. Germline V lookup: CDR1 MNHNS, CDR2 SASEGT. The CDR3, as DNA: TGTGCCAGCAGTGAAGTGGCGGGGATGAACACCGGGGAGCCTTTCTTT. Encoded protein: CASSEVAGMNTGEPFF.

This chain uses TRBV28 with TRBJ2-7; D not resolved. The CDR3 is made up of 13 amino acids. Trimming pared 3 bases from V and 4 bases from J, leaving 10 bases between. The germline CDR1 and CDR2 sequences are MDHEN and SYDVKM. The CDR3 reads CASSLPVFYEQYF. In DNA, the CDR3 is TGTGCCAGCAGTTTGCCGGTGTTTTACGAGCAGTACTTC.

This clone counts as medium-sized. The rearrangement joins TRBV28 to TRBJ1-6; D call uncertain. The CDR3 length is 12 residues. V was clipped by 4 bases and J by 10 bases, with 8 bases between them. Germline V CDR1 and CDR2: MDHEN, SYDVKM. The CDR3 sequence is CASSSMGSPLHF. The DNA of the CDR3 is TGTGCCAGCAGTTCCATGGGGTCACCCCTCCACTTT. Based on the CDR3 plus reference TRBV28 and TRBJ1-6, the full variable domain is DVKVTQSSRYLVKRTGEKVFLECVQDMDHENMFWYRQDPGLGLRLIYFSYDVKMKEKGDIPEGYSVSREKKERFSLILESASTNQTSMYLCASSSMGSPLHFGNGTRLTVT.

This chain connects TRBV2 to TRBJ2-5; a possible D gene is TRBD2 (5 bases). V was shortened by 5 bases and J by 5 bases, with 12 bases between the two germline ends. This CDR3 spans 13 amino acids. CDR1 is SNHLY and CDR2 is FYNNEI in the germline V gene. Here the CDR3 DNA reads TGTGCCAGCAGTCTAGCCTGCCACGAGACCCAGTACTTC. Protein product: CASSLACHETQYF.

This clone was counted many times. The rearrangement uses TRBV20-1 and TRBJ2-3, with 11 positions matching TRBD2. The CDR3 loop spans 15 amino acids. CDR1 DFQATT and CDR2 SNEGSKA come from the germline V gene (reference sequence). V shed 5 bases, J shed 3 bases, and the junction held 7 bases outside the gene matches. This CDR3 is CSAFSGRGDTDTQYF. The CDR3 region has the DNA TGCAGTGCTTTTAGCGGGAGGGGGGATACAGATACGCAGTATTTT.

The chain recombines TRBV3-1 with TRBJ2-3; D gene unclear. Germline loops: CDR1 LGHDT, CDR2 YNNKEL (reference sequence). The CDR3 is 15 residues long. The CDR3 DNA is TGTGAAAGCAGCCAAGATCTCCAGGACGCAGATACGCAGTATTTT. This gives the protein CESSQDLQDADTQYF.

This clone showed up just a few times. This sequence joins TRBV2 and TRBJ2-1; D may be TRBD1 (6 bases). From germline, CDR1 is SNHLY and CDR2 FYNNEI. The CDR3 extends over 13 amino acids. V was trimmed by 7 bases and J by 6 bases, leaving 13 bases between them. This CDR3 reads CASNVQGSNEQFF. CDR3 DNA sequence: TGTGCCAGCAATGTACAGGGTAGCAATGAGCAGTTCTTC.

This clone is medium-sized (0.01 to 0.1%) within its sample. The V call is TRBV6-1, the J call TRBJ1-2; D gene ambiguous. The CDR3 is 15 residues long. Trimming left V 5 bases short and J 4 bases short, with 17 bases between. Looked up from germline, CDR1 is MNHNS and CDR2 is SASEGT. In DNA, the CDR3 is TGTGCCAGCAGTCCAGTCCTCGAGGGCAGCTATGGCTACACCTTC. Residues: CASSPVLEGSYGYTF.

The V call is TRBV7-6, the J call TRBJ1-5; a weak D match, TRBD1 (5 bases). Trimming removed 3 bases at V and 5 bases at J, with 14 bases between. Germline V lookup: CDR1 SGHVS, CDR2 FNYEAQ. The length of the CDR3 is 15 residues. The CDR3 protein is CASSFSGSKDQPQHF. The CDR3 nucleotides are TGTGCCAGCAGCTTTTCAGGGAGTAAAGATCAGCCCCAGCATTTT.

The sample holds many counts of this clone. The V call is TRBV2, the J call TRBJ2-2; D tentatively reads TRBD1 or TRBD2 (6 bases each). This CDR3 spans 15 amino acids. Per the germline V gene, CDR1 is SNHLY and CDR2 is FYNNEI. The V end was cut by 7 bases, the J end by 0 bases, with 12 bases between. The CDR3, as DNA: TGTGCCAGCACCCGCGGGACATCGAACACCGGGGAGCTGTTTTTT. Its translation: CASTRGTSNTGELFF. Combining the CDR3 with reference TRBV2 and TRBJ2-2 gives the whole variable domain EPEVTQTPSHQVTQMGQEVILRCVPISNHLYFYWYRQILGQKVEFLVSFYNNEISEKSEIFDDQFSVERPDGSNFTLKIRSTKLEDSAMYFCASTRGTSNTGELFFGEGSRLTVL.

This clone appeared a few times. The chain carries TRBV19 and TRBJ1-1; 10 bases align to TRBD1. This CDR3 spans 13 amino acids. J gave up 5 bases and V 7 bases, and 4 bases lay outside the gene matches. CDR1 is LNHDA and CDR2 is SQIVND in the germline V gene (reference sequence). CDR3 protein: CASIDRGPTEAFF. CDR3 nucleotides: TGTGCCAGTATCGACAGGGGGCCGACTGAAGCTTTCTTT.

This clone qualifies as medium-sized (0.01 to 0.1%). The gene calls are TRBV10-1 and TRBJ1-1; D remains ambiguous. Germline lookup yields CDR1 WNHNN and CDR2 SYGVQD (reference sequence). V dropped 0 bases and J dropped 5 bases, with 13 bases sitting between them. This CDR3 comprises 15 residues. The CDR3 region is CASSESVGFGTEAFF. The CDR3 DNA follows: TGCGCCAGCAGTGAGTCGGTTGGGTTTGGGACTGAAGCTTTCTTT.

CDR3 DNA sequence: TGTGCCAGCAGCTTGGGTTTCGACGCAGACTCCTACGAGCAGTACTTC. Its protein product is CASSLGFDADSYEQYF. The rearrangement uses TRBV7-4 and TRBJ2-7; no clear D gene. Germline lookup yields CDR1 SGHVT and CDR2 SQSDAQ. V was shortened by 3 bases and J by 0 bases, with 15 bases between the two germline ends. CDR3 size: 16 residues.

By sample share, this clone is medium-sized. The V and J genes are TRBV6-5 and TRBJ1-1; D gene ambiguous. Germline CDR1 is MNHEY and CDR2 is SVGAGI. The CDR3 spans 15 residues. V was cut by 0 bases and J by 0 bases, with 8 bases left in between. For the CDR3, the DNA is TGTGCCAGCAGTTACTCGTTTCGAATGAACACTGAAGCTTTCTTT. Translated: CASSYSFRMNTEAFF.